This T cell receptor beta chain came from a study of shared clonotypes between healthy human individuals. Study results and caveats: Incompleteness in sorted-subset sequencing, despite large depth, was shown by rarefaction.

TCRdb keeps only in-frame clones here, not all; method: immunoSEQ multiplex PCR. The data show about 1.9 million clones, over 85% seen once. Naive-designated CD8 cells lacked CD45RO, were positively enriched for CCR7, and omitted terminally differentiated effector memory CD45RA+ cells. Donors were healthy HIV-negative adults without recently reported acute infections or vaccinations. The CDR3 runs 17 residues. Looked up from germline, CDR1 is SGHDT and CDR2 is YYEEEE. V dropped 4 bases and J dropped 12; count of bases not matched to a gene: 16. Details on this clone: Its antigen remains unknown.

Sequencing used naive CD8+ T cells from PBMCs. The source of this sequence is a man aged 18 to 29 in good health. Some clones in this sample may be carry-over from other donors' samples. V gene TRBV5-6 combines with J gene TRBJ1-4; 12 nucleotides align to TRBD1. The CDR3 DNA is TGTGCCAGCAGCGTGATAACAGGGGGGACAGGGGGCCCTGAACTGTTTTTT. This translates into CASSVITGGTGGPELFF.